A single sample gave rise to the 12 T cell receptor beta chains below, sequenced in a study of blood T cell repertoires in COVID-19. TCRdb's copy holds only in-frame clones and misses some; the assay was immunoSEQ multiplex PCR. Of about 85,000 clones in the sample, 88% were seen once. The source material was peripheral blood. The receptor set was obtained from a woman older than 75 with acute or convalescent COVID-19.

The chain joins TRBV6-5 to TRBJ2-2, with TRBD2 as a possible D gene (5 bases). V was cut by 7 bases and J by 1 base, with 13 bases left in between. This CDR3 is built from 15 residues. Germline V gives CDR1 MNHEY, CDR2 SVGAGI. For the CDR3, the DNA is TGTGCCAGCAAGGTGTTAGCGCAGAACACCGGGGAGCTGTTTTTT. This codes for CASKVLAQNTGELFF.

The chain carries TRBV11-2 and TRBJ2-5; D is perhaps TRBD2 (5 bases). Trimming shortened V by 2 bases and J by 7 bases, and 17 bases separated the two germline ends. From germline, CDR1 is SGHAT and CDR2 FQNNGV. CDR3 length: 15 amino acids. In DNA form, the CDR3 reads TGTGCCAGCAGCTTAAAAGGCGGGCCATGGGGGACCCAGTACTTC. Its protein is CASSLKGGPWGTQYF. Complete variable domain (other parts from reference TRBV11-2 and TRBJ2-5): EAGVAQSPRYKIIEKRQSVAFWCNPISGHATLYWYQQILGQGPKLLIQFQNNGVVDDSQLPKDRFSAERLKGVDSTLKIQPAKLEDSAVYLCASSLKGGPWGTQYFGPGTRLLVL.

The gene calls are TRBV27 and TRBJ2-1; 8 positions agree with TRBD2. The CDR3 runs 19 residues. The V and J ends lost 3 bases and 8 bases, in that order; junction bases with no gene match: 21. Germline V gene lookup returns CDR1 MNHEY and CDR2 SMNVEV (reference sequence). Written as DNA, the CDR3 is TGTGCCAGCAGTTTCAGCGGGAGCTATACTTTTAGTGAGGTCGATGAGCAGTTCTTC. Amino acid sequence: CASSFSGSYTFSEVDEQFF.

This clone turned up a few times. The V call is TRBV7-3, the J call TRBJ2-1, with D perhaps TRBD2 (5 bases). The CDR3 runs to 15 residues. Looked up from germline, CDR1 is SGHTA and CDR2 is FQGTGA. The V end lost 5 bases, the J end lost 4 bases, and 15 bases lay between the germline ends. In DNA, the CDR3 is TGTGCCAGCAGCCCCGCGCGGGCCGGATACAATGAGCAGTTCTTC. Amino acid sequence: CASSPARAGYNEQFF.

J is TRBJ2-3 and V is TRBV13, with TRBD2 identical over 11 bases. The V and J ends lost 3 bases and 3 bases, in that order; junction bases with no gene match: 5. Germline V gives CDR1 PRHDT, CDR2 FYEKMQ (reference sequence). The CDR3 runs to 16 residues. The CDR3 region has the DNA TGTGCCAGCAGCTTCACTAGCGGGGGCCCAACAGATACGCAGTATTTT. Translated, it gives CASSFTSGGPTDTQYF.

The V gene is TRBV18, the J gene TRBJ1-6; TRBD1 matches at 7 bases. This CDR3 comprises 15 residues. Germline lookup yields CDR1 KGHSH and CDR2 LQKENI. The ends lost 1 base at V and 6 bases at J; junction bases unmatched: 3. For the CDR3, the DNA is TGTGCCAGCTCACCACAGGGGGCGAGTAATTCACCCCTCCACTTT. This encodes CASSPQGASNSPLHF.

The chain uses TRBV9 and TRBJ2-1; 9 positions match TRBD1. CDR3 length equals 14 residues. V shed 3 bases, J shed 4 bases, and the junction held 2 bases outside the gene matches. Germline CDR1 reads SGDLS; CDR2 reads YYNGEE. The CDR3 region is CASSDDRGYNEQFF. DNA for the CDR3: TGTGCCAGCAGCGACGACAGGGGGTACAATGAGCAGTTCTTC.

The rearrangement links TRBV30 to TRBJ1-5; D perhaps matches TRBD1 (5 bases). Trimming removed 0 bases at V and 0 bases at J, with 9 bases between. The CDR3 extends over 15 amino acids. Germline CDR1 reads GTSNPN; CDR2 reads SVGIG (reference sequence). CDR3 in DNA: TGTGCCTGGAGTGTCGGGGGTCATAGCAATCAGCCCCAGCATTTT. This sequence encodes CAWSVGGHSNQPQHF.

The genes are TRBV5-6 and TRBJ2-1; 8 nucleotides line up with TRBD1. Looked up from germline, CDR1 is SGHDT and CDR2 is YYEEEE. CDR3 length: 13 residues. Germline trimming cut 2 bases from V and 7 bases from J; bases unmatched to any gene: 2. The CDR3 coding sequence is TGTGCCAGCAGCTTCACAGGGGGGAATGAGCAGTTCTTC. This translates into CASSFTGGNEQFF.

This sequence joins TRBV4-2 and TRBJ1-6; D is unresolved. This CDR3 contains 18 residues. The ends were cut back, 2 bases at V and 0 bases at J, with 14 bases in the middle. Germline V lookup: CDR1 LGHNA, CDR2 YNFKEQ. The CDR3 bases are TGTGCCAGCAGCCAACCGAGGGAGTCGAGCTCCTATAATTCACCCCTCCACTTT. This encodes CASSQPRESSSYNSPLHF.

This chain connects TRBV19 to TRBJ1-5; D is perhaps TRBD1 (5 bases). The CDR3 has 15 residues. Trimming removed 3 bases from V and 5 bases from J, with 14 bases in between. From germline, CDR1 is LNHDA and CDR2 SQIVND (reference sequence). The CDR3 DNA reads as TGTGCCAGTAGTATCAGTCCCGGGGGTCATCAGCCCCAGCATTTT. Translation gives CASSISPGGHQPQHF.

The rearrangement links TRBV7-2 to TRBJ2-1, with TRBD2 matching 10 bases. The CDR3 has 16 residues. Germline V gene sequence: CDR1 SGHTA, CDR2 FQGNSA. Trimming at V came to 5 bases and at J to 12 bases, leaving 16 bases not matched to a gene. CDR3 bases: TGTGCCAGCAGCCTAGAAACTAGCGGGAACGATGAGGGGCAGTTCTTC. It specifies CASSLETSGNDEGQFF.